The 7 T cell receptor beta chains listed next were all sequenced from one sample in a study of blood T cell repertoires in COVID-19. TCRdb's table, derived via immunoSEQ multiplex PCR, lists solely in-frame clones and lacks some. The table records approximately 190,000 clones, 84% of them present only once. Sequencing used peripheral blood. The source is a woman in her 70s with active or convalescent COVID-19.

The chain uses TRBV5-1 and TRBJ1-2; 8 bases fit TRBD1. V dropped 4 bases and J dropped 0; count of bases not matched to a gene: 8. Germline lookup yields CDR1 SGHRS and CDR2 YFSETQ. The CDR3 runs to 16 residues. The chain's CDR3 is CASSPGTGLANYGYTF. The CDR3 DNA is TGCGCCAGCAGCCCAGGGACAGGTCTAGCTAACTATGGCTACACCTTC.

V usage is TRBV5-6 and J usage is TRBJ2-7, with 9 nucleotides matching TRBD2. This CDR3 has 14 amino acids. Trimming at V came to 2 bases and at J to 4 bases, leaving 4 bases not matched to a gene. Germline values: CDR1 SGHDT, CDR2 YYEEEE. CDR3 region: CASSLRGREYEQYF. In DNA form, the CDR3 reads TGTGCCAGCAGCTTACGCGGGAGGGAGTACGAGCAGTACTTC.

The chain links TRBV29-1 to TRBJ2-5; no clear D. The CDR3 spans 12 residues. V lost 4 bases to trimming and J lost 5 bases, with 11 bases between them. The germline V gene encodes CDR1 SQVTM and CDR2 ANQGSEA. The CDR3 loop is CSVVDQEETQYF. The CDR3 nucleotides read TGCAGCGTTGTAGACCAAGAGGAGACCCAGTACTTC. Using reference TRBV29-1 and TRBJ2-5 for the parts outside the CDR3, the full variable domain is SAVISQKPSRDICQRGTSLTIQCQVDSQVTMMFWYRQQPGQSLTLIATANQGSEATYESGFVIDKFPISRPNLTFSTLTVSNMSPEDSSIYLCSVVDQEETQYFGPGTRLLVL.

The rearrangement links TRBV29-1 to TRBJ2-3, with 12 bases identical to TRBD2. The CDR3 extends over 15 amino acids. Trimming cost V 5 bases and J 2 bases; bases outside gene matches: 5. Germline V lookup: CDR1 SQVTM, CDR2 ANQGSEA. CDR3 coding DNA: TGCAGCGTTCCCCTAGCGGGAGGGTACACAGATACGCAGTATTTT. This codes for CSVPLAGGYTDTQYF.

This chain uses TRBV30 with TRBJ2-4; 7 nucleotides match TRBD2. Germline values: CDR1 GTSNPN, CDR2 SVGIG (reference sequence). The J segment lost 6 bases and the V segment lost 3 bases, leaving 5 bases of the junction unmatched. The CDR3 extends over 13 amino acids. CDR3 protein: CAWRPTGGNIQYF. The CDR3 DNA sequence: TGTGCCTGGAGACCAACGGGAGGAAACATTCAGTACTTC.

The chain links TRBV16 to TRBJ2-7, with D perhaps TRBD1 (6 bases). CDR3 size: 15 residues. Trimming removed 0 bases from V and 1 base from J, with 10 bases in between. Germline V lookup: CDR1 KGHSY, CDR2 FQNENV. CDR3 protein: CASSQSSQGSYEQYF. CDR3 nucleotides: TGTGCCAGCAGCCAATCGAGTCAGGGGTCCTACGAGCAGTACTTC.

The DNA of the CDR3 is TGTGCCAGCAGCCTAAGGGGGACAGCTAACACTGAAGCTTTCTTT. Its protein is CASSLRGTANTEAFF. V gene TRBV7-3 combines with J gene TRBJ1-1, with 7 bases identical to TRBD1. Germline trimming cut 5 bases from V and 2 bases from J; bases unmatched to any gene: 8. The germline V gene has CDR1 SGHTA and CDR2 FQGTGA. This CDR3 spans 15 amino acids.